One and the same sample provided the 19 T cell receptor beta chains below, sequenced in a study of T cells in Graves' hyperthyroidism and ophthalmopathy. It was RNA transcripts that yielded the amplified TCR beta CDR3 regions. First-round RT-PCR targeting the TCR CDR3 was performed with the HTBI primer set. TCRdb re-called the multiplex PCR reads with MiXCR, one entry per CDR3 protein. The table has about 640,000 distinct CDR3 sequences, around 21% seen once. The source material was blood. Every receptor here comes from a man under 40 with Graves' ophthalmopathy.

This clonotype was found many times. The DNA for the CDR3 is TGTGCCGGGCCCGATGACAGGGGGATGAACACTGAAGCTTTCTTT. It encodes CAGPDDRGMNTEAFF. The chain uses TRBV2 and TRBJ1-1, with TRBD1 matching 9 bases. Losses at the gene ends were 11 bases for V and 0 bases for J; bases not matched to a gene: 10. The length of the CDR3 is 15 residues. CDR1 is SNHLY and CDR2 is FYNNEI in the germline V gene.

This sequence joins TRBV11-1 and TRBJ2-5, with TRBD2 identical over 8 bases. This CDR3 region has 18 residues. Looked up from germline, CDR1 is SGHAT and CDR2 is FQDESV (reference sequence). Germline trimming cut 1 base from V and 5 bases from J; bases unmatched to any gene: 15. CDR3 region: CASSLEVGRGEVGETQYF. For the CDR3, the DNA is TGTGCCAGCAGCTTAGAGGTCGGGAGGGGAGAAGTTGGGGAGACCCAGTACTTC.

The chain links TRBV7-8 to TRBJ2-2; D call uncertain. Germline CDR1 SGHVS, CDR2 FQNEAQ. V lost 5 bases to trimming and J lost 13 bases, with 14 bases between them. The CDR3 is 12 amino acids. The CDR3 protein is CASSHGVMGLFF. CDR3 nucleotide sequence: TGTGCCAGCAGCCATGGAGTCATGGGGCTGTTTTTT.

This chain links TRBV24-1 with TRBJ2-3; 10 bases are shared with TRBD2. Germline lookup yields CDR1 KGHDR and CDR2 SFDVKD. The CDR3 is 16 residues long. V trimming: 7 bases; J trimming: 2 bases; junction bases outside the gene matches: 8. The CDR3 DNA reads TGTGCCACCAGCTTCCCGGGACTAGCGCACACAGATACGCAGTATTTT. This translates into CATSFPGLAHTDTQYF.

This clonotype showed up many times. This sequence joins TRBV5-1 and TRBJ2-7, with 8 bases identical to TRBD1. The CDR3 extends over 13 amino acids. CDR1 and CDR2 (germline): SGHRS, YFSETQ. J lost 7 bases, V lost 6 bases, and 9 bases had no gene match. The CDR3 DNA sequence: TGCGCCAGCACCGGGACAGGCTCTCGGGAGCAGTACTTC. Translated, it gives CASTGTGSREQYF.

This clonotype was observed a handful of times. The genes are TRBV5-1 and TRBJ2-6; weak D call: TRBD2 (5 bases). The CDR3 totals 15 residues. The V gene's germline CDR1 is SGHRS and CDR2 YFSETQ. The V end was cut by 4 bases, the J end by 7 bases, with 15 bases between. CDR3 DNA: TGCGCCAGCAGCGGGGTAGTGAGGGAAGCCAACGTCCTGACTTTC. Translated: CASSGVVREANVLTF.

This clonotype was seen at least ten times. This rearrangement joins TRBV6-2 or TRBV6-3 to TRBJ1-1; tentatively, D is TRBD1 (5 bases). The CDR3 is made up of 14 amino acids. V lost 5 bases and J lost 3, with 13 bases in between. Germline V CDR1 and CDR2: MNHEY, SVGEGT. CDR3 sequence: CASSEGRWYTEAFF. Written as DNA, the CDR3 is TGTGCCAGCAGTGAGGGACGGTGGTACACTGAAGCTTTCTTT.

The table lists this clonotype with many counts. The chain combines TRBV27 with TRBJ1-1; D call uncertain. The germline V gene has CDR1 MNHEY and CDR2 SMNVEV (reference sequence). Trimming cost V 5 bases and J 0 bases, with 19 bases left between them. The CDR3 runs 17 residues. In nucleotides, the CDR3 is TGTGCCAGCAGTCCCTGGGGTAGCGGTCTGATGAACACTGAAGCTTTCTTT. Its protein is CASSPWGSGLMNTEAFF.

In its sample, this clonotype was seen many times. The V call is TRBV6-5, the J call TRBJ1-2; D remains ambiguous. This CDR3 region has 13 residues. V lost 2 bases to trimming and J lost 2 bases, with 6 bases between them. Germline loops: CDR1 MNHEY, CDR2 SVGAGI. The CDR3 DNA sequence: TGTGCCAGCAGTTACGACGGAAACTATGGCTACACCTTC. Protein: CASSYDGNYGYTF.

The chain couples TRBV4-1 to TRBJ2-5, with 10 bases that match TRBD2. The CDR3 runs to 15 residues. The germline CDR1 and CDR2 sequences are MGHRA and YSYEKL. The J segment lost 5 bases and the V segment lost 2 bases, leaving 5 bases of the junction unmatched. This CDR3 reads CASSQSLAGVETQYF. CDR3 sequence (DNA): TGCGCCAGCAGCCAAAGCCTAGCGGGAGTGGAGACCCAGTACTTC.

The V and J genes are TRBV20-1 and TRBJ1-5, with 8 bases matching TRBD1. CDR3 length: 16 amino acids. Trimming removed 1 base from V and 3 bases from J; junction bases left unmatched: 8. Germline CDR1 is DFQATT and CDR2 is SNEGSKA (reference sequence). As DNA, the CDR3 is TGCAGTGCTAGAGGGGGACAGGCCGATCCCAATCAGCCCCAGCATTTT. Translated, it gives CSARGGQADPNQPQHF.

The chain carries TRBV28 and TRBJ2-3, with 10 positions matching TRBD2. The germline V gene encodes CDR1 MDHEN and CDR2 SYDVKM. The CDR3 covers 17 residues. J gave up 4 bases and V 5 bases, and 12 bases lay outside the gene matches. The CDR3 bases are TGTGCCAGCAGTCCTCCTTCCGGGACTAGCGCCGCAGATACGCAGTATTTT. Its translation: CASSPPSGTSAADTQYF.

V gene TRBV6-1 combines with J gene TRBJ1-2; TRBD1 matches at 9 bases. The V segment lost 9 bases and the J segment 13 bases; nucleotides outside the gene matches: 9. The CDR3 length is 11 residues. The germline V gene has CDR1 MNHNS and CDR2 SASEGT. DNA of the CDR3: TGTGCCAGTAAAACCGGGACAGGGCGCACCTTC. Translation: CASKTGTGRTF.

Many counts were recorded for this clonotype. This rearrangement joins TRBV2 to TRBJ2-7, with 7 bases aligning to TRBD2. With V trimmed by 4 bases and J by 2 bases, 11 bases remained unmatched. CDR3 length: 16 amino acids. Looked up from germline, CDR1 is SNHLY and CDR2 is FYNNEI. CDR3 bases: TGTGCCAGCAGTGGGACTAGGGAGGGGCAGCCCTACGAGCAGTACTTC. It codes for CASSGTREGQPYEQYF.

This clonotype has just a few counts. V is TRBV9 and J is TRBJ2-1; D perhaps matches TRBD2 (7 bases). The V end lost 4 bases, the J end lost 2 bases, and 13 bases lay between the germline ends. Looked up from germline, CDR1 is SGDLS and CDR2 is YYNGEE. This CDR3 has 15 residues. CDR3 sequence: CASSPEGGAYNEQFF. The CDR3 bases are TGTGCCAGCAGCCCAGAAGGGGGGGCCTACAATGAGCAGTTCTTC.

The chain recombines TRBV20-1 with TRBJ1-6, with D perhaps TRBD1 (6 bases). Germline V CDR1 and CDR2: DFQATT, SNEGSKA (reference sequence). The CDR3 spans 13 residues. CDR3 coding DNA: TGCAGCGCGAGGGACACTTTAGATTCACCCCTCCACTTT. Protein product: CSARDTLDSPLHF.

The chain recombines TRBV7-9 with TRBJ1-1; TRBD1 might be the D (5 bases). The length of the CDR3 is 16 residues. With 2 bases removed from V and 1 base from J, the gap between germline ends came to 14 bases. The germline V gene encodes CDR1 SEHNR and CDR2 FQNEAQ (reference sequence). The CDR3 spells CASSLSRGAENTEAFF. CDR3 coding DNA: TGTGCCAGCAGCTTATCCCGAGGGGCCGAGAACACTGAAGCTTTCTTT.

The chain has TRBV14 and TRBJ1-1, with 9 bases lining up with TRBD1. The germline CDR1 and CDR2 sequences are SGHDN and FVKESK. The J segment lost 9 bases and the V segment lost 4 bases, leaving 6 bases of the junction unmatched. The CDR3 totals 13 residues. CDR3 loop: CASSLGTGLKAFF. The DNA of the CDR3 is TGTGCCAGCAGCCTCGGGACAGGGCTTAAAGCTTTCTTT.

This clonotype was counted once. The chain recombines TRBV19 with TRBJ1-5, with 7 bases aligning to TRBD1. V lost 7 bases and J lost 9; bases outside the gene matches: 9. CDR3 length: 13 amino acids. Germline V gene sequence: CDR1 LNHDA, CDR2 SQIVND (reference sequence). For the CDR3, the DNA is TGTGCCAGTATGTCCAGGGGGACTCGGCCCCAGCATTTT. As protein: CASMSRGTRPQHF.